Reported below is one TCR beta chain. Its antigen remains unidentified. Most PBMC samples had roughly 0.45 ug input DNA in six replicates. This table comes from immunoSEQ multiplex PCR, and its TCRdb copy is limited to in-frame clones, with some not included. This table holds tens of thousands of clones, about nine tenths found once. Time point: after neoadjuvant nivolumab, at surgical resection. Patients were newly diagnosed with stage II-IVA oral cavity squamous cell carcinoma without prior systemic or radiation treatment. No culture or expansion preceded analysis of these blood cells. Trimming pared 4 bases from V and 6 bases from J, leaving 6 bases between. CDR1 is SGHTA, CDR2 FQGNSA, per germline. The CDR3 is 12 amino acids. The sample originates from a study of neoadjuvant anti-PD-1 for oral cavity cancer. Study results and caveats: Non-responders to neoadjuvant nivolumab had significantly more clonal PBMC T cells than responders.

The chain joins TRBV7-2 to TRBJ2-2; no definite D call. The source of this sequence is a person between 40 and 80 years old with oral cavity squamous cell carcinoma. Sequences were derived from PBMCs, sampled after nivolumab (anti-PD-1) treatment. The CDR3 spells CASSWSPGELFF. The CDR3 bases are TGTGCCAGCAGCTGGTCGCCCGGGGAGCTGTTTTTT.